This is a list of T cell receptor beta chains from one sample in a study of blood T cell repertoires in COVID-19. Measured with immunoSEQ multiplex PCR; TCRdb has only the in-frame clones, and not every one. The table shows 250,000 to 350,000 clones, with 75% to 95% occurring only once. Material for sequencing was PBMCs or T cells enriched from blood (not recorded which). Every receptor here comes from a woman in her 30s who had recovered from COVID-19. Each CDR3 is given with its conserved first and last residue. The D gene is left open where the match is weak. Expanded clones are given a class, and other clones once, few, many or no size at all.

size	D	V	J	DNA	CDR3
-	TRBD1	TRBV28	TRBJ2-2	TGTGCCAGCAGGGAAGGGACAGTCATAACGAACACCGGGGAGCTGTTTTTT	CASREGTVITNTGELFF
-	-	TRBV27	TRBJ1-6	TGTGCCAGCAGTTTGCGGGGGGGCGTAAATTCACCCCTCCACTTT	CASSLRGGVNSPLHF
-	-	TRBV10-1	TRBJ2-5	TGCGCCAGCAGCGAAGAATCCGGGCCCCTGGGGGGAAGGACCCAGTACTTC	CASSEESGPLGGRTQYF
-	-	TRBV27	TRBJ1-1	TGTGCCAGCAAGGAGACCATGAACACTGAAGCTTTCTTT	CASKETMNTEAFF
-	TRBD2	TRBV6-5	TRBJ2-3	TGTGCCAGCAGAGCTAGCGGGAGGGCAGATACGCAGTATTTT	CASRASGRADTQYF
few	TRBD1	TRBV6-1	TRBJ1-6	TGTGCCAGCAGTGTCAATCTGGCTCCGGGACAGGGGGGATCACCCCTCCACTTT	CASSVNLAPGQGGSPLHF
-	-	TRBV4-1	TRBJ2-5	TGCGCCAGCAGCCAAGGCGGCCCCCAAGAGACCCAGTACTTC	CASSQGGPQETQYF
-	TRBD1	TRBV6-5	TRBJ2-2	TGTGCCAGCAGATCGCGACAGGGCGGGGAGCTGTTTTTT	CASRSRQGGELFF
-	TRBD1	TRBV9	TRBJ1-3	TGTGCCAGCAGCTCTTGGACAGGGGACACTGGAAACACCATATATTTT	CASSSWTGDTGNTIYF
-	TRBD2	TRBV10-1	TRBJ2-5	TGCGCCAGCAGTGACCGCGGGGGCCAAGAGACCCAGTACTTC	CASSDRGGQETQYF
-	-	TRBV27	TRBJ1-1	TGTGCCAGCAGTTTATCAGGGGCCCCGAACACTGAAGCTTTCTTT	CASSLSGAPNTEAFF
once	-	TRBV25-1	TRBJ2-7	TGTGCCAGCGAATCCGGGACAAGCTACGAGCAGTACTTC	CASESGTSYEQYF
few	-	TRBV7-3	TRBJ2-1	TGTGCCAGCAGCCCCGATCTACGGAGTGAGCAGTTCTTC	CASSPDLRSEQFF
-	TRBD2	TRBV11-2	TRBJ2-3	TGTGCCAGCAGCTCCGGACTAGCGGGAGTAAGCGCAGATACGCAGTATTTT	CASSSGLAGVSADTQYF
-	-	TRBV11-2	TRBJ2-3	TGTGCCAGCAGCCGCCGACAGAAAGTAAGCACAGATACGCAGTATTTT	CASSRRQKVSTDTQYF
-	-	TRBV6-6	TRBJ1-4	TGTGCCAGCAGTTCCAGGGGCCTTAATGAAAAACTGTTTTTT	CASSSRGLNEKLFF
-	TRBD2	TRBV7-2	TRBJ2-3	TGTGCCAGCGGGAGGGACTACACAGATACGCAGTATTTT	CASGRDYTDTQYF
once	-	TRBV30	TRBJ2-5	TGTGCCTGGAGTGTCGGATTTGGAGAAGAGACCCAGTACTTC	CAWSVGFGEETQYF
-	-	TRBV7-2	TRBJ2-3	TGTGCCAGCAGCTCCCGACTACCAGATACGCAGTATTTT	CASSSRLPDTQYF
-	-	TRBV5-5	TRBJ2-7	TGTGCCAGCAGCGCCGACAGGGACTCTAGCTCCTACGAGCAGTACTTC	CASSADRDSSSYEQYF
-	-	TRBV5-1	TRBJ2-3	TGCGCCAGCAGCTTAGGACAGACAACAGATACGCAGTATTTT	CASSLGQTTDTQYF
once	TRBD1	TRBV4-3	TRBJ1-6	TGCGCCAGCAGCGAACGGACAGGGAATTCACCCCTCCACTTT	CASSERTGNSPLHF
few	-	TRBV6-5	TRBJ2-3	TGTGCTGGGGAGTTTATTTCGGACACAGATACGCAGTATTTT	CAGEFISDTDTQYF
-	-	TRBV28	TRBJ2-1	TGTGCCAGCAGTCCAGGAGGTCAGGATGAGCAGTTCTTC	CASSPGGQDEQFF
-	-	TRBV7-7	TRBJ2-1	TGTGCTAGCAGCCCGCTAGTCTATGAGCAGTTCTTC	CASSPLVYEQFF
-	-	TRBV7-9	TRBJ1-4	TGTGCCAGCAGCTTCAAAGAAAAACTGTTTTTT	CASSFKEKLFF
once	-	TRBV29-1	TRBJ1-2	TGCAGCACCCGAGCCACCCCGGAGGGCTACACCTTC	CSTRATPEGYTF
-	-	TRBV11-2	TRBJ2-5	TGTGCCAGCAGCTTAGGAAGAAGTAGAGAGACCCAGTACTTC	CASSLGRSRETQYF